This T cell receptor beta chain stems from a study of T cell repertoires in cytomegalovirus infection. In the study overall: Public TCR beta signatures indicated both CMV infection and matching HLA type. Notes on the study in general: Ex vivo, HLA-C-restricted CMV-specific TCR beta clonotypes prevailed over the rest of the response. Cumulative frequency (of public TCR beta family members) identified carriers of CMV plus the relevant HLA.

This clonotype was seen only a few times. What it binds is not known. V was clipped by 5 bases and J by 6 bases, with 20 bases between them. The CDR3 loop spans 15 amino acids. Germline-derived CDR1 and CDR2 are SGHVS and FQNEAQ. TCRdb re-called the reads through MiXCR, storing one row per CDR3 protein. The sample includes 680,000 or so distinct CDR3 sequences, around a third of them seen just once. The chain joins TRBV7-8 to TRBJ2-7, with no clear D. The source material was cultured PBMCs, sampled from culture after CMV antigen stimulation. This clonotype originated in a human donor in good health (CMV status not recorded). Some clones in this sample may be carry-over from other donors' samples. CDR3 sequence reads: CASSPYATSAAEQYF. Here the CDR3 DNA reads TGTGCCAGCAGCCCCTATGCAACATCGGCGGCCGAGCAGTACTTC.